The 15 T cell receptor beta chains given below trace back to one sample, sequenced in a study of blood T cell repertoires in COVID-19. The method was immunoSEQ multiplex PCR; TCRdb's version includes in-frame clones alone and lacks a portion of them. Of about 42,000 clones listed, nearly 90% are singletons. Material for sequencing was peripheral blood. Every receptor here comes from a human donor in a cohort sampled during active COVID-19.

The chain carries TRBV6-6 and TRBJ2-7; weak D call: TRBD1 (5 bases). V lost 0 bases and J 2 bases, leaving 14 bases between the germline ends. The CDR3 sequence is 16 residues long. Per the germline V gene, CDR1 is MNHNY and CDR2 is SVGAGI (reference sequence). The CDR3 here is CASSYSQGDSPYEQYF. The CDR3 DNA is TGTGCCAGCAGTTACTCTCAAGGCGACAGCCCCTACGAGCAGTACTTC.

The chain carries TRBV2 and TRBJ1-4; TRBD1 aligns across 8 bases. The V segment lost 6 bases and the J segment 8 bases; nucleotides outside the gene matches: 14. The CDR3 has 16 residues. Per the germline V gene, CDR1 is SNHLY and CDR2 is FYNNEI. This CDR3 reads CASRNPRTGREEKLFF. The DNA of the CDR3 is TGTGCCAGCAGAAACCCGCGGACAGGGCGGGAAGAAAAACTGTTTTTT.

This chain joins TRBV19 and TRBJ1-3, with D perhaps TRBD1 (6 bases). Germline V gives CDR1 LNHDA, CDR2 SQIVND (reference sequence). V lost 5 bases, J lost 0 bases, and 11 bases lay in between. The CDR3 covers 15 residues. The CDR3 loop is CASSWDTDSGNTIYF. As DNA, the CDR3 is TGTGCCAGTAGTTGGGACACGGACTCTGGAAACACCATATATTTT.

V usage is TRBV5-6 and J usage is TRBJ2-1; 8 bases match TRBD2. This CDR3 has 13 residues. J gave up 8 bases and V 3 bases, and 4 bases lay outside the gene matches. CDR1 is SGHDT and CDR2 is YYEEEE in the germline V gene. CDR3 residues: CASSSGLVHEQFF. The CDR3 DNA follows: TGTGCCAGCAGCTCGGGACTAGTCCATGAGCAGTTCTTC.

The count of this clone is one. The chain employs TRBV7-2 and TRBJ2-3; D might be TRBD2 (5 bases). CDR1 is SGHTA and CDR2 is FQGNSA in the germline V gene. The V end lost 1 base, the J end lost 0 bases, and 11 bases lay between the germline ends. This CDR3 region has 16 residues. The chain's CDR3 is CASSLGADPSTDTQYF. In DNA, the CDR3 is TGTGCCAGCAGCTTAGGAGCGGACCCTAGCACAGATACGCAGTATTTT.

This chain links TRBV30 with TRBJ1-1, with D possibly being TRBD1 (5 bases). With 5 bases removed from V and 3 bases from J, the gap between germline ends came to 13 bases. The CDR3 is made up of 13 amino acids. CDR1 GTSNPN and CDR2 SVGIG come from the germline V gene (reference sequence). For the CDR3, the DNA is TGTGCCTGGGTAGCAGGGTGGGACACTGAAGCTTTCTTT. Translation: CAWVAGWDTEAFF.

This CDR3 is CASSGSSGAPGNEQFF. The DNA for the CDR3 is TGTGCCAGCAGCGGGTCTAGCGGGGCCCCTGGCAATGAGCAGTTCTTC. The chain couples TRBV7-9 to TRBJ2-1, with 9 positions matching TRBD2. Trimming removed 5 bases from V and 6 bases from J; junction bases left unmatched: 11. CDR3 size: 16 residues. Germline V gives CDR1 SEHNR, CDR2 FQNEAQ (reference sequence).

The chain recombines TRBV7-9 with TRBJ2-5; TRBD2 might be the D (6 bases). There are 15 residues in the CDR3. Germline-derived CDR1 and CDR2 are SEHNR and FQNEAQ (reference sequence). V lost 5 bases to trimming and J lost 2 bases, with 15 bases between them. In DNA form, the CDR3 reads TGTGCCAGCAGCACAGGCCGACTAGAACAAGAGACCCAGTACTTC. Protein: CASSTGRLEQETQYF.

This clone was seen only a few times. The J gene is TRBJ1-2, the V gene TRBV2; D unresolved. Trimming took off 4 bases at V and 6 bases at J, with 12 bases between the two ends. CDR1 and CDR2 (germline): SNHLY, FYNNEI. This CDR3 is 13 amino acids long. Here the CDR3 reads CASSGREYHGYTF. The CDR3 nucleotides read TGTGCCAGCAGTGGGAGGGAGTACCATGGCTACACCTTC.

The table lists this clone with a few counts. The CDR3 here is CASRNQQGPPLHF. The DNA of the CDR3 is TGTGCCAGCAGGAATCAACAGGGGCCACCCCTCCACTTT. V gene TRBV6-5 combines with J gene TRBJ1-6; 7 nucleotides line up with TRBD1. The CDR3 sequence is 13 residues long. Unmatched junction bases numbered 7, after V lost 6 bases and J lost 11 bases. Germline V gives CDR1 MNHEY, CDR2 SVGAGI.

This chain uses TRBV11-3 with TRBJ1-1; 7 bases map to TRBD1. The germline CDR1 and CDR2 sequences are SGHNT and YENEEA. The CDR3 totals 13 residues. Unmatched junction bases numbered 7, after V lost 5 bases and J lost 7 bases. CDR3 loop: CASSATGTDEAFF. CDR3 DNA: TGTGCCAGCAGCGCCACCGGGACAGATGAAGCTTTCTTT. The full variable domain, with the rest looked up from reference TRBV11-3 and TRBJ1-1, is EAGVVQSPRYKIIEKKQPVAFWCNPISGHNTLYWYLQNLGQGPELLIRYENEEAVDDSQLPKDRFSAERLKGVDSTLKIQPAELGDSAVYLCASSATGTDEAFFGQGTRLTVV.

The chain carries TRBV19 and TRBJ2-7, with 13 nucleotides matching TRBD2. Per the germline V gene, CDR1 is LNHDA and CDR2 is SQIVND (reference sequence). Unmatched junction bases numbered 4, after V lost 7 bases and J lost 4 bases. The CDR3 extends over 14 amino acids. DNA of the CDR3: TGTGCCAGTACCACGACTAGCGGGAGGTACGAGCAGTACTTC. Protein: CASTTTSGRYEQYF. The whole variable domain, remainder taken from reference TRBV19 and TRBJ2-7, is DGGITQSPKYLFRKEGQNVTLSCEQNLNHDAMYWYRQDPGQGLRLIYYSQIVNDFQKGDIAEGYSVSREKKESFPLTVTSAQKNPTAFYLCASTTTSGRYEQYFGPGTRLTVT.

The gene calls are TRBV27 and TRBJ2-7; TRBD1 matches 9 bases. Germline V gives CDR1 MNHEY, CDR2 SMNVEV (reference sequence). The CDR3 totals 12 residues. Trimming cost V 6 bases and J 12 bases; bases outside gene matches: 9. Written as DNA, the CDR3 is TGTGCCAGCAGACGCTCGGGACAGGGACTGTACTTC. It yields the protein CASRRSGQGLYF.

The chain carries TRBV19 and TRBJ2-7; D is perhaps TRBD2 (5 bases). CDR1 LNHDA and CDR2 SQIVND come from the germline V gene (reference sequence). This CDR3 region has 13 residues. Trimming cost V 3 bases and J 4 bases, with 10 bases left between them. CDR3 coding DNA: TGTGCCAGTAGTATTCAATCGGGGTACGAGCAGTACTTC. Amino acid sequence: CASSIQSGYEQYF.

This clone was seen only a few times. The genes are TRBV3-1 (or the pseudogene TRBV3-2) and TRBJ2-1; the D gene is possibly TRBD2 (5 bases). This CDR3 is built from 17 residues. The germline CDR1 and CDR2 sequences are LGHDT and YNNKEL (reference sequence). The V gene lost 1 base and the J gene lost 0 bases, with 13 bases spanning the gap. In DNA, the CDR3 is TGTGCCAGCAGCCAAGGGGCTAGCTTGAGCTCCTACAATGAGCAGTTCTTC. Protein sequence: CASSQGASLSSYNEQFF.